This TCR beta chain was identified in a study of cytotoxic CD8 clonotypes in ibrutinib-treated CLL. The study, taken as a whole, reports: Public clonotypes showed up rarely, and on treatment they shrank or held steady.

Assay: immunoSEQ multiplex PCR; the TCRdb copy retains only in-frame clones and omits some. The sample yields roughly 250,000 clones, 70% seen once. The CDR3 runs to 15 residues. Per germline, CDR1 SGHVS and CDR2 FQNEAQ. V was pared by 1 base and J by 0 bases, with 7 bases between. Regarding this clone: Its target is unknown.

This TCR came from a human donor with chronic lymphocytic leukemia. The source was PBMCs, collected after 24 months of ibrutinib treatment. The rearrangement uses TRBV7-8 and TRBJ1-3, with no clear D. CDR3 region: CASSLEGYSGNTIYF. In DNA, the CDR3 is TGTGCCAGCAGCTTAGAAGGATACTCTGGAAACACCATATATTTT.